Following are 9 T cell receptor beta chains from one sample sequenced in a study of human T cells and chemical hapten exposure. TCRdb re-analysed the RACE reads in MiXCR, keeping a single row per CDR3 protein. The sample carries 350,000 to 450,000 distinct CDR3 sequences, 5.1% recorded once. Time point meaning: pre-sensitization, week 0. The treatment was: therapeutic diphenylcyclopropenone sensitization with weekly scalp DPC. This sample comprised whole blood, obtained in connection with sensitization to the hapten diphenylcyclopropenone (DPC). Receptors originate from a woman between 45 and 60 years old with alopecia areata. Some clones in this sample may be carry-over from other donors' samples.

This clonotype has ten or more counts. V is TRBV4-1 and J is TRBJ2-1; D not resolved. CDR1 and CDR2 (germline): MGHRA, YSYEKL. The CDR3 sequence is 14 residues long. Deletions cut 0 bases from V and 9 bases from J, with 12 bases between. For the CDR3, the DNA is TGCGCCAGCAGCCAAGATAAGCAAAATAGTGAGCAGTTCTTC. Translating it yields CASSQDKQNSEQFF.

This clonotype was recorded at least ten times. The genes are TRBV11-2 and TRBJ2-1; a weak D match, TRBD2 (7 bases). V gave up 1 base and J gave up 2 bases, with 12 bases separating them. Germline-derived CDR1 and CDR2 are SGHAT and FQNNGV. The CDR3 sequence is 16 residues long. CDR3 protein: CASSLAVGGPYNEQFF. CDR3 nucleotides: TGTGCCAGCAGCTTAGCGGTCGGGGGGCCCTACAATGAGCAGTTCTTC.

CDR3 coding DNA: TGTGCCAGCATCCCGGCAGGGGGCACTGAAGCTTTCTTT. It translates to CASIPAGGTEAFF. The chain is built from TRBV6-5 and TRBJ1-1; TRBD1 matches 7 bases. The ends lost 7 bases at V and 4 bases at J; junction bases unmatched: 6. Germline CDR1 MNHEY, CDR2 SVGAGI. The CDR3 is 13 residues long.

In this sample, this clonotype turned up a few times. The chain recombines TRBV18 with TRBJ2-3; D gene uncertain. Trimming shortened V by 4 bases and J by 5 bases, and 7 bases separated the two germline ends. Germline values: CDR1 KGHSH, CDR2 LQKENI. There are 12 residues in the CDR3. CDR3 sequence reads: CASSRSIDTQYF. CDR3 bases: TGTGCCAGCTCACGGTCGATAGATACGCAGTATTTT.

This clonotype was picked up many times. The CDR3 bases are TGTGCCAGCAGCCCCGGGGCAGGAGGCTCCTATGGCTACACCTTC. Translated, it gives CASSPGAGGSYGYTF. The V call is TRBV12-3 or TRBV12-4, the J call TRBJ1-2; D is perhaps TRBD1 (5 bases). Trimming took off 6 bases at V and 4 bases at J, with 18 bases between the two ends. The CDR3 contains 15 residues.

Ten or more counts support this clonotype. The chain uses TRBV3-1 and TRBJ2-7; D unresolved. Germline CDR1 LGHDT, CDR2 YNNKEL (reference sequence). There are 12 residues in the CDR3. Trimming took off 5 bases at V and 5 bases at J, with 10 bases between the two ends. CDR3 sequence reads: CASSFGNNEQYF. CDR3 in DNA: TGTGCCAGCAGCTTTGGCAACAACGAGCAGTACTTC.

This clonotype was observed a handful of times. This chain links TRBV7-9 with TRBJ2-1, with a weak D call TRBD2 (6 bases). The CDR3 is 14 residues long. CDR1 is SEHNR, CDR2 FQNEAQ, per germline (reference sequence). Trimming took 4 bases from V and 5 from J, leaving 12 bases between them. The chain's CDR3 is CASSSPRGNNEQFF. The CDR3 DNA reads TGTGCCAGCAGCTCCCCACGGGGGAACAATGAGCAGTTCTTC.

The CDR3 is CASSQQGAHGYTF. The CDR3 region has the DNA TGCGCCAGCAGCCAACAGGGGGCGCATGGCTACACCTTC. The V gene is TRBV5-1, the J gene TRBJ1-2; 9 bases map to TRBD1. The V gene end was trimmed by 4 bases and the J gene end by 6 bases; junction bases not matched to a gene: 4. Germline V gene lookup returns CDR1 SGHRS and CDR2 YFSETQ. The CDR3 runs to 13 residues.

The chain employs TRBV2 and TRBJ2-1, with D perhaps matching TRBD1 or TRBD2 (6 bases each). The CDR3 has 15 residues. Germline V gene sequence: CDR1 SNHLY, CDR2 FYNNEI. V was shortened by 6 bases and J by 7 bases, with 19 bases between the two germline ends. The CDR3 DNA is TGTGCCAGCAGCAGCAGGGGCGGGGTTGGGAATGAGCAGTTCTTC. This translates into CASSSRGGVGNEQFF.